This record concerns one TCR beta chain sequence. This CDR3 is 14 amino acids long. Looked up from germline, CDR1 is MNHEY and CDR2 is SMNVEV (reference sequence). The ends were cut back, 6 bases at V and 2 bases at J, with 13 bases in the middle. These data come from a study of OX40 agonist ivuxolimab in advanced cancers. Clones were sequenced by immunoSEQ multiplex PCR, and TCRdb holds only the in-frame ones, with some missing. Here the sample spans about 79,000 clones, roughly 87% being singletons. The clonotype was recovered from an adult with an advanced solid tumor such as melanoma, head and neck, liver or kidney cancer. Sequences were derived from CD4+ or CD8+ T cells sorted from blood, sampled in a trial of the OX40 agonist ivuxolimab. The V call is TRBV27, the J call TRBJ1-1; D is possibly TRBD1 (5 bases). The CDR3 coding sequence is TGTGCCAGCAGCCTAGACAGTACCAACACTGAAGCTTTCTTT. Translating gives CASSLDSTNTEAFF.